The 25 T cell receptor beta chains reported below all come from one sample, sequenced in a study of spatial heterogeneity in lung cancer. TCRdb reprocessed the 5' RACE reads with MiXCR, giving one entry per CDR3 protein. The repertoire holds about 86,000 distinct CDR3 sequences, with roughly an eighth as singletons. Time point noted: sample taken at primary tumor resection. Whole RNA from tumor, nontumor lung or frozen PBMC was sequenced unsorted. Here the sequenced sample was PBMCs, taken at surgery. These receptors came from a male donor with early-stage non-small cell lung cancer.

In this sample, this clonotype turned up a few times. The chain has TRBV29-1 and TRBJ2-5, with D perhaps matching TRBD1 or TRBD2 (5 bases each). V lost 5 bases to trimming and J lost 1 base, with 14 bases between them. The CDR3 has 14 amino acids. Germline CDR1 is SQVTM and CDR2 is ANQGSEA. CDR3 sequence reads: CSVSGPSIQETQYF. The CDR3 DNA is TGCAGCGTTTCGGGACCTTCAATCCAAGAGACCCAGTACTTC.

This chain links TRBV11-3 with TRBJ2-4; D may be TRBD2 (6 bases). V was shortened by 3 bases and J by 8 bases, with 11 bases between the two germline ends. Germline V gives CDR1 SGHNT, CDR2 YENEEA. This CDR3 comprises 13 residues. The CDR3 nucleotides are TGTGCCAGCAGCTTTAGGACGGGGGACATTCAGTACTTC. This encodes CASSFRTGDIQYF.

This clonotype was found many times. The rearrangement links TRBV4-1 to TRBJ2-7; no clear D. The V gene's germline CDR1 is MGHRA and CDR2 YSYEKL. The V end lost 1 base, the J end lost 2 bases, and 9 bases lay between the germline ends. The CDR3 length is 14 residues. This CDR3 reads CASSQVGATYEQYF. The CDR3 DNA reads TGCGCCAGCAGCCAAGTAGGTGCCACCTACGAGCAGTACTTC.

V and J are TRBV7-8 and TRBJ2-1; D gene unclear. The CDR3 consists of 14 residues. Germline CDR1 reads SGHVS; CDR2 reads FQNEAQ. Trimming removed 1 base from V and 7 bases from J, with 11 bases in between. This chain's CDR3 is CASSLDVPLNEQFF. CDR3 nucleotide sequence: TGTGCCAGCAGCTTAGACGTACCCCTGAATGAGCAGTTCTTC.

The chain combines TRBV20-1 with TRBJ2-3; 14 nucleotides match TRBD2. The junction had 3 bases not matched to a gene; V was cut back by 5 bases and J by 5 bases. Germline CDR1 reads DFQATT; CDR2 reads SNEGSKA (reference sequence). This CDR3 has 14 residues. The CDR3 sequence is CSASTSGRGDTQYF. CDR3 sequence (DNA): TGCAGTGCTTCGACTAGCGGGAGGGGAGATACGCAGTATTTT.

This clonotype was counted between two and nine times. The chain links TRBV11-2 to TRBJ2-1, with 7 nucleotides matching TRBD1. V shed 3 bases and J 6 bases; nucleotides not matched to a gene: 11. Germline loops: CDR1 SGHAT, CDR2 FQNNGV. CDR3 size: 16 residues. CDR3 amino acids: CASSFGDRDPLNEQFF. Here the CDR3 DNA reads TGTGCCAGCAGCTTCGGTGACAGGGACCCCCTCAATGAGCAGTTCTTC.

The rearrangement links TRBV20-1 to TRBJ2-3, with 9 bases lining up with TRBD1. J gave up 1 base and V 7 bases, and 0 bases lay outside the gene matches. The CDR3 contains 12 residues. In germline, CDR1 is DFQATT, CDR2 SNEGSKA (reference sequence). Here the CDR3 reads CSGTGGTDTQYF. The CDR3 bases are TGCAGTGGGACAGGGGGCACAGATACGCAGTATTTT.

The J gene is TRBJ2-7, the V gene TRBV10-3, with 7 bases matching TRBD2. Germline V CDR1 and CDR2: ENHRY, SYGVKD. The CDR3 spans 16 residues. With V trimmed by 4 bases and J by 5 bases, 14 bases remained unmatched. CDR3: CAISALPARETHEQYF. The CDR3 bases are TGTGCCATCAGTGCCCTGCCCGCGCGGGAGACCCACGAGCAGTACTTC.

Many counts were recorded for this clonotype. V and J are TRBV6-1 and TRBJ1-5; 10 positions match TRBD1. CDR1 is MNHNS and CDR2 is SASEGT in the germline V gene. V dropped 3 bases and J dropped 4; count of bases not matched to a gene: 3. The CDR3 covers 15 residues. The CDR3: CASSETGQGNQPQHF. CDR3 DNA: TGTGCCAGCAGTGAGACGGGACAGGGGAATCAGCCCCAGCATTTT.

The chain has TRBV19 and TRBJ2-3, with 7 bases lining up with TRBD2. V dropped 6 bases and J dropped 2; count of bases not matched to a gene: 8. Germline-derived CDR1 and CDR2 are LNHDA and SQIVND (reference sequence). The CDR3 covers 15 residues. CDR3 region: CASSPGRDYTDTQYF. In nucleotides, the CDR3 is TGTGCCAGTAGCCCCGGGCGGGACTACACAGATACGCAGTATTTT.

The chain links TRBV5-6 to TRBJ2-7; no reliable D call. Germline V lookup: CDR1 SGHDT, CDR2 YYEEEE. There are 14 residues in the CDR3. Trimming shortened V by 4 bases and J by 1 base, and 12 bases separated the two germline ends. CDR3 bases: TGTGCCAGCAGCCCTCAAGGAGCTTCCTACGAGCAGTACTTC. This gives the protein CASSPQGASYEQYF.

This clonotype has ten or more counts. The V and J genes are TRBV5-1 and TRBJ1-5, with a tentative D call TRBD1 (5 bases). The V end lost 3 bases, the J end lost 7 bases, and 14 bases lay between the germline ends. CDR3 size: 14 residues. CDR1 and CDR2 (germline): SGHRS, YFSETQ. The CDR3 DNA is TGCGCCAGCAGCTATGGGACTGACTCCCAGCCCCAGCATTTT. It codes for CASSYGTDSQPQHF.

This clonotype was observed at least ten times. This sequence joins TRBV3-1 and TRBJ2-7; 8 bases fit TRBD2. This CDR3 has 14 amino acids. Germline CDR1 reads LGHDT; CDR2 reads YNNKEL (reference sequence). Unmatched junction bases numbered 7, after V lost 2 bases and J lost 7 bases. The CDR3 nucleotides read TGTGCCAGCAGCCAACCAGCGGGGGTGAGTGAGCAGTACTTC. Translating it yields CASSQPAGVSEQYF.

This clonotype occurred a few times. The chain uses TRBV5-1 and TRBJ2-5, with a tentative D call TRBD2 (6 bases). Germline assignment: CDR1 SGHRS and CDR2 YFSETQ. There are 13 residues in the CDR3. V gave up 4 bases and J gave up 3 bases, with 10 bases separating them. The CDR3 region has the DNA TGCGCCAGCAGCCTGCCGGGGGAAGAGACCCAGTACTTC. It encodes CASSLPGEETQYF.

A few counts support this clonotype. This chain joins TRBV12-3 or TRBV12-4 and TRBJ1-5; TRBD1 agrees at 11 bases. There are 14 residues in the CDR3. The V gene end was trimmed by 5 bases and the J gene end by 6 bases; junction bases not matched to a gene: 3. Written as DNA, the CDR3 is TGTGCCAGCAGTCCGGGACAGGGGGTTCAGCCCCAGCATTTT. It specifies CASSPGQGVQPQHF.

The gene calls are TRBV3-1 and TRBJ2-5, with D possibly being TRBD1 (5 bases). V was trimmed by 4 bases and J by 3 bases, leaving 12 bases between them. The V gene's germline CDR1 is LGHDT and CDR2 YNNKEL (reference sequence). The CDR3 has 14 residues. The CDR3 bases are TGTGCCAGCAGCCCGAATGGGGCCAAAGAGACCCAGTACTTC. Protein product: CASSPNGAKETQYF.

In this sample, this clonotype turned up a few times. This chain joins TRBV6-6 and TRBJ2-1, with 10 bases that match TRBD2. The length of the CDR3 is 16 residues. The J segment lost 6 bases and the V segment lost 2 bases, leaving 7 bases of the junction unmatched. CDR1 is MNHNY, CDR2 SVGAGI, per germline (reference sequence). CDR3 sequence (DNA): TGTGCCAGCAGTTACGAAGCGGGAGGGCCGAGCAATGAGCAGTTCTTC. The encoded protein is CASSYEAGGPSNEQFF.

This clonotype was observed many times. CDR3: CAIRPGTGSAGTEAFF. Written as DNA, the CDR3 is TGTGCCATCAGGCCCGGGACAGGGAGCGCTGGCACTGAAGCTTTCTTT. The rearrangement uses TRBV10-3 and TRBJ1-1; TRBD1 matches 9 bases. Germline-derived CDR1 and CDR2 are ENHRY and SYGVKD. The V segment lost 6 bases and the J segment 4 bases; nucleotides outside the gene matches: 12. This CDR3 has 16 amino acids.

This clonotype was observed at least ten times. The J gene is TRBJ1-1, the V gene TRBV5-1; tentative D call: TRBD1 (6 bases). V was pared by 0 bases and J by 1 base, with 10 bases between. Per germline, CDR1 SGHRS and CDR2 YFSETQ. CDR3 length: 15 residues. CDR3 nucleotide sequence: TGCGCCAGCAGCTTGGATACAGGGCAGAACACTGAAGCTTTCTTT. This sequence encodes CASSLDTGQNTEAFF.

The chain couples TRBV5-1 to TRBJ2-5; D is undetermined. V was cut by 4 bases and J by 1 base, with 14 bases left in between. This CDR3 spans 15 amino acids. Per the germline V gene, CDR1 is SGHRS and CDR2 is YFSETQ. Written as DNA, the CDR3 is TGCGCCAGCAGCGCGACCGGTGCCCCCCAAGAGACCCAGTACTTC. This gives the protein CASSATGAPQETQYF.

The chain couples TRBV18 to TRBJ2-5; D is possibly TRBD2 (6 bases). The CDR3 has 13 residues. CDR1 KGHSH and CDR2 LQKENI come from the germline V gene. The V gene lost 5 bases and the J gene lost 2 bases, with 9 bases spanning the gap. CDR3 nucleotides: TGTGCCAGCTCAGCGGGAACTCAAGAGACCCAGTACTTC. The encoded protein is CASSAGTQETQYF. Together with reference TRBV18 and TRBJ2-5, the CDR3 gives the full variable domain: NAGVMQNPRHLVRRRGQEARLRCSPMKGHSHVYWYRQLPEEGLKFMVYLQKENIIDESGMPKERFSAEFPKEGPSILRIQQVVRGDSAAYFCASSAGTQETQYFGPGTRLLVL.

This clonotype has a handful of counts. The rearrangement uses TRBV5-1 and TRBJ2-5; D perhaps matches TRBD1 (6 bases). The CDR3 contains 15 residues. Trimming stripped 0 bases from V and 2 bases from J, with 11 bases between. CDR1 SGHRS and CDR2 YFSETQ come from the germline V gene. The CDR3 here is CASSLDWGRQETQYF. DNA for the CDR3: TGCGCCAGCAGCTTGGATTGGGGGCGACAAGAGACCCAGTACTTC.

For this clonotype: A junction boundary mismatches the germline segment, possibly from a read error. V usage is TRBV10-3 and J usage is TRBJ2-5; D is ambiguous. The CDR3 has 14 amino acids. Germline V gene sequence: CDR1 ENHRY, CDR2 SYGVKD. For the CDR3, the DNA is TGTGCCGTCAGTGCTGGCAGCTCTGTTGAGACCCAGTACTTC. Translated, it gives CAVSAGSSVETQYF.

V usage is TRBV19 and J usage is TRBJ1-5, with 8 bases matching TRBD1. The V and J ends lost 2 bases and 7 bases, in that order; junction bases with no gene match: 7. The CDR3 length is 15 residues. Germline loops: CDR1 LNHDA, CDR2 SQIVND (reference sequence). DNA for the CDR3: TGTGCCAGTAGTATAAAAGCGACAGGGGACCAGCCCCAGCATTTT. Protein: CASSIKATGDQPQHF.

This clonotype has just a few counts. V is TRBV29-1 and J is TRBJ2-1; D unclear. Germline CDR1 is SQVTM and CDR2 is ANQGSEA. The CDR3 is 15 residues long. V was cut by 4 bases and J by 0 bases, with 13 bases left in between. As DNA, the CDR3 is TGCAGCGTTGGACCAAGTCTAAGCTCCTACAATGAGCAGTTCTTC. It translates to CSVGPSLSSYNEQFF.